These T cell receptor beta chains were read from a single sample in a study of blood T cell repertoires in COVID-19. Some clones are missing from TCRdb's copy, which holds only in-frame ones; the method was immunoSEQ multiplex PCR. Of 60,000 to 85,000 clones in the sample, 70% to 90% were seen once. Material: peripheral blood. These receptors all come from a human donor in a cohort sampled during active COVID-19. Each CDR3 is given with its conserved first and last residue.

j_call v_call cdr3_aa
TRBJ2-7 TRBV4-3 CASSQDDSPLEQYF
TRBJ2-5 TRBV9 CASSPLGLPQETQYF
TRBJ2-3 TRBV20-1 CSASTGSDTQYF
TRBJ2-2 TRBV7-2 CASSSPWGGKTGELFF
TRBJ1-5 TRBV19 CASRAQVSDQPQHF
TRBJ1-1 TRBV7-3 CASSPRGSHTEAFF
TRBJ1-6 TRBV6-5 CASVGTASNSPLHF
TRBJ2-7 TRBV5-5 CASSLVNYEQYF
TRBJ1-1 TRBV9 CASSVGGGEAFF
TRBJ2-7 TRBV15 CATSSRRWLDEQYF
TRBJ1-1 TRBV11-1 CASSLAGGAGEAFF
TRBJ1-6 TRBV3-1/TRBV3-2 CASSQSGGVGRDYNSPLHF
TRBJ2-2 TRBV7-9 CASSSQLAGALTGELFF
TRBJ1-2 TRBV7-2 CASSLGRPNYGYTF
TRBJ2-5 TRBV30 CAWSPLGGFVTQYF
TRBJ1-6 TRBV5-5 CASSPREPAPNSPLHF
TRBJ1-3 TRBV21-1 CASSLPLTRVYF
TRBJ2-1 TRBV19 CASSHPWGGNEQFF
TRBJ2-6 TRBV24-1 CATSAGARSGANVLTF
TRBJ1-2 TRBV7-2 CASSSGQGIGYTF
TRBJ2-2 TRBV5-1 CASSFIRGEGTGELFF
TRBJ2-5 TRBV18 CASSPSGQGAETQYF
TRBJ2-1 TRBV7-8 CASSFGGGRDEQFF
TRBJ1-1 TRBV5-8 CASSLGRDTEAFF
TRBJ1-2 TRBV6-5 CAASSGLGYTF
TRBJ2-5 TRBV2 CASTGEIQEPLKETQYF
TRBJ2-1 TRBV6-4 CASSDSGGGGYNEQFF
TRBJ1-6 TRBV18 CASSPKTEKTLHF
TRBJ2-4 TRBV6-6 CASSYGQQNIQYF
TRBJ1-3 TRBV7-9 CASSSIGGFSGNTIYF
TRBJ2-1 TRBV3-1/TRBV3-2 CASSQGQGPGEFF
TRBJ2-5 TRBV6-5 CASSSRAGQETQYF
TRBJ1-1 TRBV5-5 CASSLETGTGRGEAFF
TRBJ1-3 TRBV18 CASSPTSGNTIYF
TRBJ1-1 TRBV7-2 CASSLQPGINTEAFF
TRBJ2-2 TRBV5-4 CASSLDRANTGELFF
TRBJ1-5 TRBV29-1 CSVVSGSGDPRDQPQHF
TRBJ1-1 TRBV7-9 CASSSDRNYMNTEAFF
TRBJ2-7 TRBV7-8 CASSFTGKRGYEQYF
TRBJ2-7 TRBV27 CASSLNWDTSTQQYF
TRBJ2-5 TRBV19 CATSGGAFGEETQYF
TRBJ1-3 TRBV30 CAWSRDRASGNTIYF
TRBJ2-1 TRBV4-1 CASSQAGRGLSVEQFF
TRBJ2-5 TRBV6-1 CASSERGAQTGETQYF
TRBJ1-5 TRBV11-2 CASSAGGGGRQPQHF
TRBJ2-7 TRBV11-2 CASRLPGGGRYEQYF
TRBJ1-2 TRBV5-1 CASSFTTGHLNYGYTF
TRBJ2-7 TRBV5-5 CASSQNHGQGSYEQYF
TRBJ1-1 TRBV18 CASSTEGQGNEAFF
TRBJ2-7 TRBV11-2 CASSPGTSSEQYF
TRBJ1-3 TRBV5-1 CASSLSVAGNTIYF
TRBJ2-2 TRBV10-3 CAISGLAGGNTGELFF
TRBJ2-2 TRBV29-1 CSVPGSATNTGELFF